The clone carrying this T cell receptor (beta chain) was counted between two and nine times. The PCR ran on 60 Vbeta and 13 Jbeta primers. As processed by the authors: Around 12 million of roughly 81 million unique TCR beta chains were shared, per a later count. The assay was immunoSEQ multiplex PCR, and TCRdb's table has in-frame clones only and misses some. D and trimming were read from the DNA, whereas the V and J calls and clone size are those reported in that table. The profile shows 75,000 to 100,000 clones, around 76% of them singletons. The record originates from a study of cytomegalovirus exposure and HLA in healthy donors. The length of the CDR3 is 14 residues. CDR1 MGHRA and CDR2 YSYEKL come from the germline V gene. V gave up 3 bases and J gave up 1 base, with 8 bases separating them.

The receptor was isolated from a man aged 25 to 40 in good health and CMV-seronegative. The chain is built from TRBV4-1 and TRBJ2-3; D may be TRBD2 (5 bases). The sample taken for sequencing was PBMCs. The CDR3: CASSHEGGTDTQYF. The CDR3 DNA sequence: TGCGCCAGCAGCCACGAGGGAGGCACAGATACGCAGTATTTT.